This T cell receptor (beta chain) came from a study of control samples from healthy donors and cancer patients. Profiling relied on immunoSEQ multiplex PCR, and the TCRdb table lists in-frame clones only, not all of them. The profile shows about 220,000 clones, 85% to 95% of them singletons. The source material was blood. The TCR originated in a man aged 50-60 years in good health.

This chain's CDR3 is CASTPRPGLGTEAFF. CDR3 sequence (DNA): TGTGCCAGCACCCCCCGGCCAGGTTTGGGGACTGAAGCTTTCTTT. The rearrangement links TRBV11-2 to TRBJ1-1; unclear D gene. The CDR3 runs 15 residues. Germline values: CDR1 SGHAT, CDR2 FQNNGV. Trimming shortened V by 7 bases and J by 5 bases, and 20 bases separated the two germline ends.